This T cell receptor (beta chain) comes out of a study of blood T cell repertoires in COVID-19. Deletions cut 4 bases from V and 2 bases from J, with 15 bases between. Per the germline V gene, CDR1 is SGDLS and CDR2 is YYNGEE. This CDR3 contains 15 residues. Repertoires were generated with immunoSEQ multiplex PCR, while TCRdb's copy carries only in-frame clones and drops some. The profile shows approximately 240,000 clones, around four fifths of them singletons. Sequencing input: peripheral blood. The receptor was isolated from a man aged 45-60 years with acute or convalescent COVID-19. This chain uses TRBV9 with TRBJ2-5, with TRBD1 as a possible D gene (6 bases). CDR3 sequence: CASSRTLGQQETQYF. The CDR3 DNA reads as TGTGCCAGCAGCCGGACACTAGGACAGCAAGAGACCCAGTACTTC.